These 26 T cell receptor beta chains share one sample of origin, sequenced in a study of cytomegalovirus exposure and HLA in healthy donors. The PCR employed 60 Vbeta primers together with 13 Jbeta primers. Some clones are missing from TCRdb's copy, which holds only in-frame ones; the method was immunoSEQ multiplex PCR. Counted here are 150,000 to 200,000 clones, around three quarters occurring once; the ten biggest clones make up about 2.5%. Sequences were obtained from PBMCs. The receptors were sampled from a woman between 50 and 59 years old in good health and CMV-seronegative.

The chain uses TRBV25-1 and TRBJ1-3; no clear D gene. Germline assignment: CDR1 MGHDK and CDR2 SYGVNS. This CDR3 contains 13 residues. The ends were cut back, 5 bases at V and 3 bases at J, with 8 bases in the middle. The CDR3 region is CASSWGGGNTIYF. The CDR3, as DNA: TGTGCCAGCAGTTGGGGAGGTGGAAACACCATATATTTT.

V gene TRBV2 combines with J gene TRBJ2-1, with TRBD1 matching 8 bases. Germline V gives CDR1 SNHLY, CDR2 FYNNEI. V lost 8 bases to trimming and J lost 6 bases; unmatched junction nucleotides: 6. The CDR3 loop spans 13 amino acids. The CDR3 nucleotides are TGTGCCAGCGGGGGGACAGGAATCAATGAGCAGTTCTTC. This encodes CASGGTGINEQFF.

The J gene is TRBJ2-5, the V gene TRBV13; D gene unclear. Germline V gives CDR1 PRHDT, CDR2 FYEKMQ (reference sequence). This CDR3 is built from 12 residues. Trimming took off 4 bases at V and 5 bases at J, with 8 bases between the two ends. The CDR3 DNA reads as TGTGCCAGCAGCTCGCCAGGCGAGACCCAGTACTTC. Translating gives CASSSPGETQYF.

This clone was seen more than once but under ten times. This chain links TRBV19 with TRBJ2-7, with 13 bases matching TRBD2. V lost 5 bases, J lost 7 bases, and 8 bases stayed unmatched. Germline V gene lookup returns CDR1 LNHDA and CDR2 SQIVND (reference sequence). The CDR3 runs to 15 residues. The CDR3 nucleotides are TGTGCCAGTAGTCCTAGGACTAGCGGGGGTGTTGAGCAGTACTTC. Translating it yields CASSPRTSGGVEQYF.

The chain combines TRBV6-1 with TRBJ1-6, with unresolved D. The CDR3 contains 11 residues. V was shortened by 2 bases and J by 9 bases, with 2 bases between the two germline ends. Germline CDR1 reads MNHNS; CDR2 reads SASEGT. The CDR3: CASSELSPLHF. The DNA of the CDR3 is TGTGCCAGCAGTGAACTTTCACCCCTCCACTTT.

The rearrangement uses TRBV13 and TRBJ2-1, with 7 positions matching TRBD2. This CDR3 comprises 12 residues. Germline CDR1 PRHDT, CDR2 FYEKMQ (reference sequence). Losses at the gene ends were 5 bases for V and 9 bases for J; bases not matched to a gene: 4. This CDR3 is CASSLPGGEQFF. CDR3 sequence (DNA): TGTGCCAGCAGCCTGCCGGGGGGTGAGCAGTTCTTC.

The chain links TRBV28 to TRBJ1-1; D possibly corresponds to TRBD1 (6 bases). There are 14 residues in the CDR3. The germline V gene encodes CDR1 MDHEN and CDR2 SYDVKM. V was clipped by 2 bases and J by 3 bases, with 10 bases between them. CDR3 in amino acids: CASSLPPGDTEAFF. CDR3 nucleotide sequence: TGTGCCAGCAGTTTACCCCCAGGGGACACTGAAGCTTTCTTT.

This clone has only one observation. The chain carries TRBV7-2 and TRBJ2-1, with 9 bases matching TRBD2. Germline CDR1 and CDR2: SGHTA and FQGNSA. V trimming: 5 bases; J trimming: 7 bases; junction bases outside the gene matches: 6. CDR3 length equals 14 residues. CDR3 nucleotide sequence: TGTGCCAGCAGCCTCCTAGCGGGGTGGAATGAGCAGTTCTTC. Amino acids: CASSLLAGWNEQFF.

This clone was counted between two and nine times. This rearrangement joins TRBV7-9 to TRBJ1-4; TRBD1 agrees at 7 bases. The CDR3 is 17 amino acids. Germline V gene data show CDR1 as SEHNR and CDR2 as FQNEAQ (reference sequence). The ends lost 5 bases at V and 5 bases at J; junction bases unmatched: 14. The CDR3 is CASSPEGQAIRNEKLFF. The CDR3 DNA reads TGTGCCAGCAGCCCGGAAGGACAGGCCATTAGGAATGAAAAACTGTTTTTT.

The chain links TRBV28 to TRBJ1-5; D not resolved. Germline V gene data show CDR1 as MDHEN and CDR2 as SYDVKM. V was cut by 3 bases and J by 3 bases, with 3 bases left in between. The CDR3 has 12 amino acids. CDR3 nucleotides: TGTGCCAGCAGTTTGGCCAATCAGCCCCAGCATTTT. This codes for CASSLANQPQHF.

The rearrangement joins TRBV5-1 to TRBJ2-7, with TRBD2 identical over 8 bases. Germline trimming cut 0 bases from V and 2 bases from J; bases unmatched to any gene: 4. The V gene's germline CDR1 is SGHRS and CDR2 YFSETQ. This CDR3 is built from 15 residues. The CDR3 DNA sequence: TGCGCCAGCAGCTTGGGTCCGGGACTAGCCTACGAGCAGTACTTC. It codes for CASSLGPGLAYEQYF.

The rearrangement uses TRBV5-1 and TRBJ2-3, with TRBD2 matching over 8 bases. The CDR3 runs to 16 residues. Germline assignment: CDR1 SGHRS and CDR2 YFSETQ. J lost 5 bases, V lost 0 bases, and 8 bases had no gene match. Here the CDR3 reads CASSLVGGASVDTQYF. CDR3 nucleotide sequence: TGCGCCAGCAGCTTGGTCGGGGGGGCGAGTGTAGATACGCAGTATTTT.

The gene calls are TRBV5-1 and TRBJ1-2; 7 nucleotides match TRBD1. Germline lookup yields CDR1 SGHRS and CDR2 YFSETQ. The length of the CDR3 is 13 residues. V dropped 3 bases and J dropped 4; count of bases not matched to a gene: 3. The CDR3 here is CASSSTGTYGYTF. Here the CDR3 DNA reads TGCGCCAGCAGCTCGACAGGGACCTATGGCTACACCTTC.

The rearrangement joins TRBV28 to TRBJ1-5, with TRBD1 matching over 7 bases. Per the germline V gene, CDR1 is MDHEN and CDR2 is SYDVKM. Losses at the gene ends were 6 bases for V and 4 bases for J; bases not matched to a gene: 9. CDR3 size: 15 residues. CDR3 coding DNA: TGTGCCAGCAGGGGACAGCCACTTGGGAATCAGCCCCAGCATTTT. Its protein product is CASRGQPLGNQPQHF. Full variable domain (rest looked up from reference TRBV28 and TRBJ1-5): DVKVTQSSRYLVKRTGEKVFLECVQDMDHENMFWYRQDPGLGLRLIYFSYDVKMKEKGDIPEGYSVSREKKERFSLILESASTNQTSMYLCASRGQPLGNQPQHFGDGTRLSIL.

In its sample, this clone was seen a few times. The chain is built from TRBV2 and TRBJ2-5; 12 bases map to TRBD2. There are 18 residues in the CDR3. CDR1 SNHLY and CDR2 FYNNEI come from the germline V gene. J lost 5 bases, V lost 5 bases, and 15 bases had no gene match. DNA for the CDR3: TGTGCCAGCAGTCTACTTCTAGCGGGGGGGCGTGGTACGGAGACCCAGTACTTC. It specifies CASSLLLAGGRGTETQYF.

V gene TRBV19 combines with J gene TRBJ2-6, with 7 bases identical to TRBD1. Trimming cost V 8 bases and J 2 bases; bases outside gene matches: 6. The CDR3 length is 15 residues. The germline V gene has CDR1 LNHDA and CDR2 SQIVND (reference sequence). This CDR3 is CASGATGAGANVLTF. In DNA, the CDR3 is TGTGCCAGTGGGGCTACAGGGGCTGGGGCCAACGTCCTGACTTTC.

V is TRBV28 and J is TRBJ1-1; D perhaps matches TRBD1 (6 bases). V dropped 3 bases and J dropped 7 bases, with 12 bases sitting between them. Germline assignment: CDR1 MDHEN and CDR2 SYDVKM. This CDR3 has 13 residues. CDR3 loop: CASSFSGRGEAFF. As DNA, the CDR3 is TGTGCCAGCAGTTTCTCGGGCAGGGGTGAAGCTTTCTTT.

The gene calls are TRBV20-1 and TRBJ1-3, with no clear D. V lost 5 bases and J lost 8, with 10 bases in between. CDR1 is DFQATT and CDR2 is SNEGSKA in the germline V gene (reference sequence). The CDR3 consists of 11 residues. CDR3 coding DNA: TGCAGTGCTCCTTGGGGAGACACCATATATTTT. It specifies CSAPWGDTIYF.

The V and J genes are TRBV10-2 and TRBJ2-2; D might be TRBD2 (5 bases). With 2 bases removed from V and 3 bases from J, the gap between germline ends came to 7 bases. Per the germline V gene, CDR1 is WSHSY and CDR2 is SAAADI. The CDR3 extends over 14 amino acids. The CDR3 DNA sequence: TGCGCCAGCAGTGAGGGACTGCACACCGGGGAGCTGTTTTTT. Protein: CASSEGLHTGELFF.

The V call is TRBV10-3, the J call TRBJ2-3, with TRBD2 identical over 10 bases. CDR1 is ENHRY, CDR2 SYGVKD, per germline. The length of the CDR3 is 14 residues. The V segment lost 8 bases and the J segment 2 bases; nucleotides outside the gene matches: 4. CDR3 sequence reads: CAIALAGPTDTQYF. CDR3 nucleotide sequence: TGTGCCATCGCACTAGCGGGACCCACAGATACGCAGTATTTT.

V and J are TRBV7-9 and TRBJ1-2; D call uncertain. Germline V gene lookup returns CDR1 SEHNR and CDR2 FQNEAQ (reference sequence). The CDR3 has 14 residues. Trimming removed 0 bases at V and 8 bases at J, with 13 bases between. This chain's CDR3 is CASSLAPTPRGYTF. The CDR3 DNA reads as TGTGCCAGCAGCTTAGCGCCGACCCCTAGGGGCTACACCTTC.

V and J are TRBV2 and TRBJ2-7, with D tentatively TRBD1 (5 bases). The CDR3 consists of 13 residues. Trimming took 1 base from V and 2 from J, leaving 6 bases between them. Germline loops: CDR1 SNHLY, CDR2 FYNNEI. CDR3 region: CASSEGRAYEQYF. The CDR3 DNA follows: TGTGCCAGCAGTGAAGGCAGGGCCTACGAGCAGTACTTC.

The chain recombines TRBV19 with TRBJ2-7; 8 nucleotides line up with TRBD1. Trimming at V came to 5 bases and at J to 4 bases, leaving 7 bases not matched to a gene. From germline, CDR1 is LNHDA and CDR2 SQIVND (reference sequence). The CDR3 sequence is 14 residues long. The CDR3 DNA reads TGTGCCAGTAGTCCAGGGGGCCGGAGGTACGAGCAGTACTTC. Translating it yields CASSPGGRRYEQYF.

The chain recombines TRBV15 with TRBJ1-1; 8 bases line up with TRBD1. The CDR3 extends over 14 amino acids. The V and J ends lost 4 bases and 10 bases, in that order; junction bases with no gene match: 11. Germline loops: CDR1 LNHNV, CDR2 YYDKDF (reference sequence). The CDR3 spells CATSKPGQGLGAFF. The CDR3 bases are TGTGCCACCAGCAAACCTGGACAGGGATTGGGAGCTTTCTTT.

CDR3 sequence reads: CASSSGTGYEQYF. The CDR3 region has the DNA TGTGCCAGCAGCTCCGGGACAGGGTACGAGCAGTACTTC. V and J are TRBV7-2 and TRBJ2-7, with TRBD1 identical over 9 bases. Germline V gene lookup returns CDR1 SGHTA and CDR2 FQGNSA. With 4 bases clipped from V and 4 bases from J, the junction kept 2 bases outside the gene matches. There are 13 residues in the CDR3.

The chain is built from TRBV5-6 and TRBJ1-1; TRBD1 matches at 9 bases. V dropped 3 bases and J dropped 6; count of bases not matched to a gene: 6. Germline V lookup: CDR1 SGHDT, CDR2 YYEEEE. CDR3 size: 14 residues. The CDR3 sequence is CASSSPGTGPEAFF. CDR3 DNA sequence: TGTGCCAGCAGCTCCCCCGGGACAGGGCCTGAAGCTTTCTTT.